This T cell receptor beta chain was retrieved from a study of OX40 agonist ivuxolimab in advanced cancers. Study summary: The study treated patients with ivuxolimab, an agonistic anti-OX40 (CD134) antibody. Partial responses were achieved by three patients, one with hepatocellular carcinoma and two with cutaneous melanoma. Overall study results and limits: Expanded peripheral T cells had an undetermined antigen specificity.

The table lists this clone with a count of one. Its antigen is currently unknown. Method: immunoSEQ multiplex PCR; TCRdb's copy keeps in-frame clones and lacks some. The sample contains about 37,000 clones, 65% to 90% of which appear only once. The CDR3 consists of 13 residues. V was clipped by 8 bases and J by 4 bases, with 15 bases between them. Germline V gives CDR1 MDHEN, CDR2 SYDVKM. This sequence originates from an adult with an advanced solid tumor such as melanoma, head and neck, liver or kidney cancer. The J gene is TRBJ2-7, the V gene TRBV28; D may correspond to TRBD1 or TRBD2 (5 bases each). Specimen: CD4+ or CD8+ T cells sorted from blood, collected in a trial of the OX40 agonist ivuxolimab. The CDR3 protein is CASGGRDLYEQYF. DNA for the CDR3: TGTGCCAGCGGCGGACGGGACCTTTACGAGCAGTACTTC. Supplemented by reference TRBV28 and TRBJ2-7, the full variable domain reads DVKVTQSSRYLVKRTGEKVFLECVQDMDHENMFWYRQDPGLGLRLIYFSYDVKMKEKGDIPEGYSVSREKKERFSLILESASTNQTSMYLCASGGRDLYEQYFGPGTRLTVT.